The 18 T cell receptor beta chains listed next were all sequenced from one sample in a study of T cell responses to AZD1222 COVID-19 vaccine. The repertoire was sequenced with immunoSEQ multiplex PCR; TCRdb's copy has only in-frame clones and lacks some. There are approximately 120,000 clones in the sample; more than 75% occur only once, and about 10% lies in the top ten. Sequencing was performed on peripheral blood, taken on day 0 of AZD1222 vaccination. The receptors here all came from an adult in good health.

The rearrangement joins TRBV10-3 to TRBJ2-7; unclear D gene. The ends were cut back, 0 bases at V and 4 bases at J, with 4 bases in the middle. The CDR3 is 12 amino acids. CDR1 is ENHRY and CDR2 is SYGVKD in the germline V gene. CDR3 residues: CAISESNYEQYF. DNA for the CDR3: TGTGCCATCAGTGAGTCGAATTACGAGCAGTACTTC.

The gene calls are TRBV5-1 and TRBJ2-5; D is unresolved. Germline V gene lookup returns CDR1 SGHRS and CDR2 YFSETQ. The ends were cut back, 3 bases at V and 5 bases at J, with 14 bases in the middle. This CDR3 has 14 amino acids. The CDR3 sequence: CASSSSQIRETQYF. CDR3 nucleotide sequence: TGCGCCAGCAGCTCTTCACAGATAAGGGAGACCCAGTACTTC. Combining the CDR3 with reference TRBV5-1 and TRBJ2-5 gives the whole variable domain KAGVTQTPRYLIKTRGQQVTLSCSPISGHRSVSWYQQTPGQGLQFLFEYFSETQRNKGNFPGRFSGRQFSNSRSEMNVSTLELGDSALYLCASSSSQIRETQYFGPGTRLLVL.

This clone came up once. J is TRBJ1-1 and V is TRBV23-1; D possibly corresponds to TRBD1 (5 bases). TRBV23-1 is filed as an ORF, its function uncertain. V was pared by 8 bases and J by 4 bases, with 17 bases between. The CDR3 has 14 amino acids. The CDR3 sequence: CASGRDSGATEAFF. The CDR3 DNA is TGCGCCAGCGGCCGGGACTCCGGGGCCACTGAAGCTTTCTTT.

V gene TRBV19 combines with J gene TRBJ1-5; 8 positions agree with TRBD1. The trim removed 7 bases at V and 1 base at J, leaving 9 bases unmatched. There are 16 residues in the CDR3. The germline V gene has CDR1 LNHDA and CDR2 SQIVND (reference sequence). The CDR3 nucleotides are TGTGCCAGTAACCCCGCCAGGGGGCTAAGCAATCAGCCCCAGCATTTT. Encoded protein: CASNPARGLSNQPQHF.

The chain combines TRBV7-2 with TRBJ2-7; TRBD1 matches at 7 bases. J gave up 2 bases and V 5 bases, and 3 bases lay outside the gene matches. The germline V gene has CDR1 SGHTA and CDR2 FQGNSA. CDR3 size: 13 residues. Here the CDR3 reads CASSRDRPYEQYF. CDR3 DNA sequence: TGTGCCAGCAGCCGGGACAGACCCTACGAGCAGTACTTC.

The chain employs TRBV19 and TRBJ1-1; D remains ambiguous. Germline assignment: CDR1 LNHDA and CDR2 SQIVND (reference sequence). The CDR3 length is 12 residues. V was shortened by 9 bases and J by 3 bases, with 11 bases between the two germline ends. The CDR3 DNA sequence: TGTGCCAGCAACTGGGCGGACACTGAAGCTTTCTTT. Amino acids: CASNWADTEAFF. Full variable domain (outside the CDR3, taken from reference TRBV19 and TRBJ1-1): DGGITQSPKYLFRKEGQNVTLSCEQNLNHDAMYWYRQDPGQGLRLIYYSQIVNDFQKGDIAEGYSVSREKKESFPLTVTSAQKNPTAFYLCASNWADTEAFFGQGTRLTVV.

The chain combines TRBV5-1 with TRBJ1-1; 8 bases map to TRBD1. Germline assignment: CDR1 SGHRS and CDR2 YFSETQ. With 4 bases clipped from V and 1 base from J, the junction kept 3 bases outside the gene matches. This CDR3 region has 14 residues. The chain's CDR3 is CASSGGTGNTEAFF. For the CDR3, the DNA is TGCGCCAGCAGCGGGGGGACAGGGAACACTGAAGCTTTCTTT. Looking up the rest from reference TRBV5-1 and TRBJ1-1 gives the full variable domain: KAGVTQTPRYLIKTRGQQVTLSCSPISGHRSVSWYQQTPGQGLQFLFEYFSETQRNKGNFPGRFSGRQFSNSRSEMNVSTLELGDSALYLCASSGGTGNTEAFFGQGTRLTVV.

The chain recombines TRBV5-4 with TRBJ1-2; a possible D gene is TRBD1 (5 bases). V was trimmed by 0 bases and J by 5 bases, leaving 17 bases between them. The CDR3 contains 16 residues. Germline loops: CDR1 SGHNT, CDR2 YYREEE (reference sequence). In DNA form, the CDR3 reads TGTGCCAGCAGCTTGGAGCCAGGCAGGGAGGGTTATGGCTACACCTTC. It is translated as CASSLEPGREGYGYTF.

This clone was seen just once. The CDR3 DNA sequence: TGTGCCAGCAGCTTTGATAGCGGCCGCCCCTACGAGCAGTACTTC. It yields the protein CASSFDSGRPYEQYF. The gene calls are TRBV3-1 (or the pseudogene TRBV3-2) and TRBJ2-7; weak D call: TRBD2 (6 bases). V lost 5 bases, J lost 2 bases, and 16 bases lay in between. The germline V gene encodes CDR1 LGHDT and CDR2 YNNKEL (reference sequence). The CDR3 spans 15 residues.

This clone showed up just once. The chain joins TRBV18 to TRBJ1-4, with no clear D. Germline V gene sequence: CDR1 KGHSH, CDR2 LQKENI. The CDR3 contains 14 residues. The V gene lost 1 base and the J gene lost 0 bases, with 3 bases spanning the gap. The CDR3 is CASSPLATNEKLFF. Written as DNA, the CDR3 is TGTGCCAGCTCACCACTGGCAACTAATGAAAAACTGTTTTTT.

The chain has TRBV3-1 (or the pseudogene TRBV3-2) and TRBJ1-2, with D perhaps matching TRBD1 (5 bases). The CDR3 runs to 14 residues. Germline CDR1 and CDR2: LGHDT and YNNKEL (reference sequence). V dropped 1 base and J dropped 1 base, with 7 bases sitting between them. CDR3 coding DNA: TGTGCCAGCAGCCAAGGGACACATAACTATGGCTACACCTTC. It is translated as CASSQGTHNYGYTF.

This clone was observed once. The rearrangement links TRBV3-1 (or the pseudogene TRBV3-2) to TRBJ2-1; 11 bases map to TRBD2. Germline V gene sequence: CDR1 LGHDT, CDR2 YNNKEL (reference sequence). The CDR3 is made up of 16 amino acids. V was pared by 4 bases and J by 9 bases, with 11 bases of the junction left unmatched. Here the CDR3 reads CASSPFVAGGPPEQFF. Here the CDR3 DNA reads TGTGCCAGCAGCCCCTTCGTAGCGGGGGGGCCCCCTGAGCAGTTCTTC.

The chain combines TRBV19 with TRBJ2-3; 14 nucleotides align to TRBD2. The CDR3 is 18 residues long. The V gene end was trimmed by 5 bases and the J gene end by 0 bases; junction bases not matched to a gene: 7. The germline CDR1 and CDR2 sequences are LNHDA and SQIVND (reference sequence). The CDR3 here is CASSPGLAGGISTDTQYF. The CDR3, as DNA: TGTGCCAGTAGTCCTGGACTAGCGGGGGGAATTAGCACAGATACGCAGTATTTT. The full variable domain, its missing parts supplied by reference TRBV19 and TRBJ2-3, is DGGITQSPKYLFRKEGQNVTLSCEQNLNHDAMYWYRQDPGQGLRLIYYSQIVNDFQKGDIAEGYSVSREKKESFPLTVTSAQKNPTAFYLCASSPGLAGGISTDTQYFGPGTRLTVL.

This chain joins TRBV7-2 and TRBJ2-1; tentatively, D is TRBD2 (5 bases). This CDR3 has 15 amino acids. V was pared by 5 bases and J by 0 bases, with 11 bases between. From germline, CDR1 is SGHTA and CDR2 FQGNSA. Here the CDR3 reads CASSPKGSSYNEQFF. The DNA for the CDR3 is TGTGCCAGCAGCCCGAAAGGGAGCTCCTACAATGAGCAGTTCTTC.

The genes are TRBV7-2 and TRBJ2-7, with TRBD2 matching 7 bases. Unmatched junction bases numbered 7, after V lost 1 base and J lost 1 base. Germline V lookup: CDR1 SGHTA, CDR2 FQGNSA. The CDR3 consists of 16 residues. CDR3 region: CASSLGVWRGSYEQYF. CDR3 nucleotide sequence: TGTGCCAGCAGCTTAGGAGTGTGGCGGGGGTCCTACGAGCAGTACTTC.

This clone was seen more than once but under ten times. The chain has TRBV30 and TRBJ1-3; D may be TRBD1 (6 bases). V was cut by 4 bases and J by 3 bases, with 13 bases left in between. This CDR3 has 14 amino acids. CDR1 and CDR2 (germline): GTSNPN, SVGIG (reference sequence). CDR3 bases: TGTGCCTGGAACTTGGGGGGCGATGGAAACACCATATATTTT. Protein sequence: CAWNLGGDGNTIYF.

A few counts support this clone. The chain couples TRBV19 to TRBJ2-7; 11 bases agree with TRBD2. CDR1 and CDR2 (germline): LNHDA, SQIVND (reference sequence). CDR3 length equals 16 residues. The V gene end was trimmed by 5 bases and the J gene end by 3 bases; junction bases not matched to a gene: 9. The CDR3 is CASSRLAGGTIYEQYF. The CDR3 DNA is TGTGCCAGTAGTCGGCTAGCGGGGGGTACAATCTACGAGCAGTACTTC.

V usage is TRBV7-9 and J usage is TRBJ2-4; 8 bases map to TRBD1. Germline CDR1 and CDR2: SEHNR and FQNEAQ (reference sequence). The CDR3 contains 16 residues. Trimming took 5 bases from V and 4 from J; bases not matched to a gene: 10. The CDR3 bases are TGTGCCAGCAGCCCCAACTGGTGGACAGGGAAAAACATTCAGTACTTC. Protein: CASSPNWWTGKNIQYF.